This TCR beta chain was obtained from a study of blood T cells in healthy people across ages (dated by TCRdb to the mid-2010s). With regard to the full study: Template switching captured roughly one uniquely barcoded TCR beta cDNA molecule per two T cells in model experiments. Using deep sequencing normalized with unique cDNA molecular identifiers, the study measured how TCR beta repertoire diversity changes with age. The donors were split into four age groups: young (average 16 years), middle-aged (39), aged (around 67) and long-lived (roughly 77). Using the same blood draw, the study looked at two additional independent replicas of 1 million unique cDNA reads for two donors, one aged 18 to 30 and the other aged 80 or older. Results and caveats for the whole study, not just this receptor: Bulk unsorted PBMC profiling prevented conclusive comparison of naive and antigen-experienced compartments. Estimates of total diversity from one million sequenced T cells were regarded as lower bounds and underestimates. Donor CMV infection status was unknown, potentially confounding age-related changes in expanded clonotypes. Observed TCR beta diversity per million T cells fell roughly linearly with age, and a significant reduction was already apparent by age roughly 40. Compared with the aged group, the long-lived group had more naive CD4+ T cells, fewer expanded clones and increased TCR diversity, suggesting age selection. Observed TCR beta diversity correlated strongly with the percentage of naive T cells measured by flow cytometry.

In its sample, this clonotype was seen many times. Its antigen remains undetermined. Nothing much larger sits one base from this clone, and base qualities are not available. The donors were 40 or so Caucasian individuals from Russia, aged roughly 6 to 100 years, who were systemically healthy. Ten milliliters of peripheral blood were drawn from each donor into EDTA-treated Vacutainer tubes. PBMCs were isolated by Ficoll-Paque density-gradient centrifugation, with at least 7 million obtained per sample. Trizol reagent was used to extract total RNA from the PBMCs, yielding at least 6 micrograms per sample. For every donor, flow cytometry on a PBMC aliquot measured the percentage of naive CD45RAhigh/CD27high T cells. Libraries were built with 5' RACE. Instrument on record: Illumina HiSeq 2500. A second 7 to 11 cycle PCR used a sample-barcoded 5' primer and a J-beta primer mix. A unique molecular identifier was introduced onto each TCR beta cDNA molecule by a template-switch 5' adaptor carrying 12 random nucleotides. Each sample yielded at least 2.5 million CDR3-containing paired-end reads. First-strand cDNA was synthesized from all RNA with the Mint cDNA synthesis kit, primed by a TRBC-specific oligonucleotide. Following uracil-DNA glycosylase treatment, a first 18-cycle PCR with universal primers M1SS and BC2_uni_R was performed on all cDNA. In the source study's methods: Normalization of each sample was performed by random selection of 1 million high-quality reads, each carrying a distinct molecular identifier. Instead of being binned into consensus sequences, reads that shared molecular identifiers were thrown out. MiTCR, set to a Q25 quality threshold and the strictest error-elimination algorithm, was used for CDR3 identification, clonotype clustering and error correction. A nonparametric unseen species model with Euler transformation was used to estimate lower-bound total TCR beta diversity. TCRdb applied fastp at Q25 and MiXCR to the public reads, then kept only in-frame beta chains. Identical CDR3 protein sequences are pooled into one entry, listed with their most common genes and DNA. The V and J calls here are based on TCRdb, not the publication. Counted in this sample were hundreds of thousands of distinct CDR3 sequences; 20% to 25% of them appeared once. Jointly, the top ten make up more than 7.5% of the sample.

Measured from the cysteine to the phenylalanine, the CDR3 is 13 residues long. Only CDR3 DNA is held: 39 bases, read in frame from base 1. V has 6 bases trimmed and J has 5 bases trimmed; junction bases matching no gene number 4. These data are also associated with another study on T cells of mothers and their children. That second publication adds: Nine systemically healthy Caucasian individuals, comprising three mothers and their six children, were included as donors. cDNA synthesis used all of the extracted RNA, with 1.5 ug of RNA in each 15 ul reaction. In the second PCR, sample barcodes and 2-4 random nucleotides were introduced via the M1S primer. Each mother yielded over 9 million TCR beta CDR3 reads and each child about 3 million reads. Thymic selection shapes the output of TCR recombination in a similar way in related and unrelated pairs, and inherited differences have a minor effect. Normalized repertoire overlap in related mother-child pairs was always slightly higher than in unrelated mother-child pairs, but the difference was never significant. No persistent microchimeric T cell clones were detected, at a sensitivity of approximately 100 clones per million clonotypes. In the study, deep NGS was used to compare the TCR beta repertoires of mothers and children, and features distinguishing related mother-child pairs from unrelated individuals were sought. The mean age was 40 +/- 4 years for the mothers and around 10 +/- 4 years for the children. After adapters were ligated using NEBNext reagents, the libraries underwent 100+100 nt paired-end sequencing on an Illumina HiSeq 2000. To prevent cross-contamination, the mother and child libraries were prepared one month apart and sequenced in separate runs. Between roughly 500,000 and 2,100,000 distinct TCR beta clonotypes were identified per donor. Naive TCR beta clonotypes were estimated from low-frequency clonotypes matched to each donor's FACS-determined naive share, without sorting.

The receptor was derived from a boy younger than 18 in good health. Sequences were obtained from blood. The V gene is TRBV12-3 or TRBV12-4 and the J gene is TRBJ1-2, and TRBD1 aligns with 9 junction nucleotides. The base sequence is TGTGCCAGCAGCCGGGACAGGGTTTATGGCTACACCTTC. It translates as CASSRDRVYGYTF.